This record concerns one T cell receptor (beta chain) sequence. What it recognizes is unknown. Culture lasted about 11 days before CD4+ T cell isolation. PCR-confirmed SARS-CoV-2 infection occurred in the person between March and December 2020. It was two doses of either the BNT162b2 or mRNA-1273 vaccine that participants received. The protocol was immunoSEQ multiplex PCR, while the TCRdb copy is restricted to in-frame clones and leaves out a portion. The repertoire holds about 34,000 clones, with roughly 75% as singletons. This record belongs to a study of vaccination effects on CD4 cells after COVID-19. CDR1 MNHEY and CDR2 SVGEGT come from the germline V gene. Losses at the gene ends were 5 bases for V and 2 bases for J; bases not matched to a gene: 11. The CDR3 has 16 residues.

The sample consisted of CD4+ T cells from PBMCs cultured without peptide, taken after COVID-19 vaccination. This clonotype was obtained from a human donor who had a prior SARS-CoV-2 infection. The chain employs TRBV6-2 or TRBV6-3 and TRBJ2-7, with TRBD1 identical over 8 bases. The CDR3 sequence is CASSVPGTGLTYEQYF. CDR3 sequence (DNA): TGTGCCAGCAGTGTCCCCGGGACAGGCCTGACCTACGAGCAGTACTTC.